Presented here are 12 T cell receptor beta chains from one specimen sequenced in a study of shared clonotypes between healthy human individuals. Profiled with immunoSEQ multiplex PCR; TCRdb holds only in-frame clones, not every one. The sample has roughly 500,000 clones; about 95% are singletons. The source material was naive CD4+ T cells sorted from blood. Subset defined: CD45RA+ positively selected. The receptors come from a woman aged 25 to 39 in good health.

In this sample, this clone turned up once. V and J are TRBV28 and TRBJ2-6; no clear D gene. Germline CDR1 is MDHEN and CDR2 is SYDVKM. The CDR3 spans 16 residues. V was clipped by 5 bases and J by 0 bases, with 11 bases between them. CDR3 sequence reads: CASSHEQFSGANVLTF. The CDR3 coding sequence is TGTGCCAGCAGTCATGAACAGTTCTCTGGGGCCAACGTCCTGACTTTC.

This chain links TRBV28 with TRBJ1-1, with D perhaps matching TRBD1 (5 bases). The CDR3 has 12 residues. The germline CDR1 and CDR2 sequences are MDHEN and SYDVKM. Trimming took off 6 bases at V and 1 base at J, with 6 bases between the two ends. The CDR3 DNA reads as TGTGCCAGCAGGGGGGGGAACACTGAAGCTTTCTTT. The encoded protein is CASRGGNTEAFF.

This chain links TRBV19 with TRBJ2-3; D possibly corresponds to TRBD1 (5 bases). The germline gives CDR1 LNHDA, CDR2 SQIVND (reference sequence). The CDR3 totals 15 residues. Between the trimmed V and J ends, which lost 7 bases and 6 bases, there was a span of 20 bases. The DNA of the CDR3 is TGTGCCAGTATCGGCAGGGTGGGGATTATGGATACGCAGTATTTT. It specifies CASIGRVGIMDTQYF.

The J gene is TRBJ2-2, the V gene TRBV30; no definite D call. The CDR3 contains 14 residues. Trimming removed 1 base from V and 0 bases from J, with 6 bases in between. The germline gives CDR1 GTSNPN, CDR2 SVGIG (reference sequence). CDR3 loop: CAWSGIPNTGELFF. Here the CDR3 DNA reads TGTGCCTGGAGTGGCATACCGAACACCGGGGAGCTGTTTTTT.

This chain joins TRBV2 and TRBJ2-2, with 7 bases matching TRBD2. The germline CDR1 and CDR2 sequences are SNHLY and FYNNEI. There are 17 residues in the CDR3. Germline trimming cut 6 bases from V and 4 bases from J; bases unmatched to any gene: 14. This CDR3 is CASRMGFAGAGTGELFF. CDR3 nucleotides: TGTGCCAGCAGGATGGGTTTTGCGGGAGCGGGCACCGGGGAGCTGTTTTTT.

This chain links TRBV4-2 with TRBJ2-7; 8 bases align to TRBD2. The CDR3 consists of 17 residues. The J segment lost 3 bases and the V segment lost 4 bases, leaving 14 bases of the junction unmatched. Germline CDR1 and CDR2: LGHNA and YNFKEQ. The CDR3, as DNA: TGTGCCAGCAGCCCGGGGGGGCCGGGGGGCGAAGACTACGAGCAGTACTTC. It encodes CASSPGGPGGEDYEQYF.

This chain connects TRBV20-1 to TRBJ2-5; D gene unclear. Germline lookup yields CDR1 DFQATT and CDR2 SNEGSKA (reference sequence). V was clipped by 6 bases and J by 4 bases, with 6 bases between them. There are 10 residues in the CDR3. This CDR3 is CSATGETQYF. CDR3 in DNA: TGCAGTGCAACCGGAGAGACCCAGTACTTC.

This chain's CDR3 is CASSRTASSYEQYF. CDR3 DNA sequence: TGTGCCAGCAGCCGGACGGCGAGCTCCTACGAGCAGTACTTC. This rearrangement joins TRBV27 to TRBJ2-7; D gene unclear. Trimming removed 6 bases from V and 0 bases from J, with 12 bases in between. CDR1 and CDR2 from the germline V gene are MNHEY and SMNVEV (reference sequence). CDR3 size: 14 residues.

The rearrangement links TRBV9 to TRBJ1-4, with 7 bases aligning to TRBD1. Germline values: CDR1 SGDLS, CDR2 YYNGEE. This CDR3 comprises 15 residues. The V and J ends lost 4 bases and 4 bases, in that order; junction bases with no gene match: 7. For the CDR3, the DNA is TGTGCCAGCAGCACTAGGACAGGAAATAATGAAAAACTGTTTTTT. Translating it yields CASSTRTGNNEKLFF.

The rearrangement uses TRBV27 and TRBJ1-5; D gene unclear. V lost 2 bases to trimming and J lost 7 bases, with 12 bases between them. Germline V lookup: CDR1 MNHEY, CDR2 SMNVEV (reference sequence). This CDR3 has 14 amino acids. As DNA, the CDR3 is TGTGCCAGCAGTTTAACGAGGGAACGGCAGCCCCAGCATTTT. It is translated as CASSLTRERQPQHF.

The chain couples TRBV7-6 to TRBJ2-3; D possibly corresponds to TRBD2 (5 bases). Germline V gene data show CDR1 as SGHVS and CDR2 as FNYEAQ. The CDR3 is made up of 17 amino acids. Between the trimmed V and J ends, which lost 1 base and 5 bases, there was a span of 19 bases. The CDR3 protein is CASSLVSRGSGEDTQYF. The CDR3, as DNA: TGTGCCAGCAGCTTAGTGTCGAGAGGGAGCGGCGAAGATACGCAGTATTTT.

The rearrangement links TRBV7-8 to TRBJ2-2; 13 positions match TRBD2. Germline loops: CDR1 SGHVS, CDR2 FQNEAQ. Losses at the gene ends were 3 bases for V and 4 bases for J; bases not matched to a gene: 5. The CDR3 consists of 17 residues. CDR3 residues: CASSFGLAGEVTGELFF. CDR3 bases: TGTGCCAGCAGCTTCGGACTAGCGGGAGAGGTCACCGGGGAGCTGTTTTTT.